The 18 T cell receptor beta chains below all came from one sample that was sequenced in a study of blood T cell repertoires in COVID-19. Sequencing used immunoSEQ multiplex PCR; TCRdb keeps in-frame clones, though not all of them. The table includes around 280,000 clones, 85% detected once. The sample taken for sequencing was peripheral blood. These receptors were obtained from a woman aged 45-65 years with active or convalescent COVID-19.

The chain couples TRBV15 to TRBJ2-1; D unresolved. The germline V gene has CDR1 LNHNV and CDR2 YYDKDF (reference sequence). The CDR3 spans 13 residues. V lost 5 bases and J 1 base, leaving 6 bases between the germline ends. The CDR3 bases are TGTGCCACCAGCTCCCAATCCTACAATGAGCAGTTCTTC. Translation gives CATSSQSYNEQFF. The variable domain in full, with the rest retrieved from reference TRBV15 and TRBJ2-1, is DAMVIQNPRYQVTQFGKPVTLSCSQTLNHNVMYWYQQKSSQAPKLLFHYYDKDFNNEADTPDNFQSRRPNTSFCFLDIRSPGLGDTAMYLCATSSQSYNEQFFGPGTRLTVL.

The J gene is TRBJ2-1, the V gene TRBV9; a possible D gene is TRBD2 (6 bases). Trimming took off 0 bases at V and 5 bases at J, with 9 bases between the two ends. Germline loops: CDR1 SGDLS, CDR2 YYNGEE. The CDR3 is 14 amino acids. The CDR3 nucleotides read TGTGCCAGCAGCGTAGGCGGGGTAGACAATGAGCAGTTCTTC. This encodes CASSVGGVDNEQFF.

CDR3: CASSLAQGGYGYTF. The CDR3 nucleotides read TGCGCCAGCAGCTTGGCACAGGGCGGCTATGGCTACACCTTC. The chain combines TRBV5-1 with TRBJ1-2; maybe TRBD1 (6 bases). The CDR3 has 14 residues. Trimming stripped 0 bases from V and 4 bases from J, with 10 bases between. Germline V CDR1 and CDR2: SGHRS, YFSETQ.

The V call is TRBV15, the J call TRBJ2-1; 15 bases line up with TRBD2. V lost 0 bases, J lost 8 bases, and 2 bases stayed unmatched. Per the germline V gene, CDR1 is LNHNV and CDR2 is YYDKDF (reference sequence). The CDR3 runs 16 residues. Here the CDR3 reads CATSRDRTSGRDEQFF. The CDR3 region has the DNA TGTGCCACCAGCAGAGATAGGACTAGCGGGAGGGATGAGCAGTTCTTC.

This clone has a handful of counts. The chain joins TRBV6-4 to TRBJ1-2; a weak D match, TRBD1 (5 bases). Germline CDR1 MRHNA, CDR2 SNTAGT. V lost 0 bases and J 4 bases, leaving 18 bases between the germline ends. The CDR3 consists of 17 residues. For the CDR3, the DNA is TGTGCCAGCAGTGACTCAAGGAAGGGTCAGGGAGGCTATGGCTACACCTTC. This codes for CASSDSRKGQGGYGYTF.

The chain combines TRBV9 with TRBJ2-3, with 10 bases identical to TRBD2. The germline V gene has CDR1 SGDLS and CDR2 YYNGEE. The CDR3 has 15 residues. J was trimmed by 2 bases and V by 4 bases; bases with no gene match: 4. In DNA, the CDR3 is TGTGCCAGCAGCCAACTAGCGGGAACCACAGATACGCAGTATTTT. Its translation is CASSQLAGTTDTQYF.

As for this clone: One junction end does not reproduce the germline sequence, and a read error may be involved. CDR3 region: CASSFLDTVEKVF. The CDR3 DNA reads as TGTGCCAGCAGCTTTTTAGATACCGTTGAGAAAGTCTTT. This rearrangement joins TRBV7-2 to TRBJ1-1, with D hard to call. The CDR3 covers 13 residues. CDR1 and CDR2 from the germline V gene are SGHTA and FQGNSA.

This rearrangement joins TRBV13 to TRBJ1-1, with 7 bases lining up with TRBD1. Germline V gene sequence: CDR1 PRHDT, CDR2 FYEKMQ (reference sequence). This CDR3 comprises 14 residues. Trimming cost V 4 bases and J 1 base; bases outside gene matches: 3. The CDR3, as DNA: TGTGCCAGCAGCTACAGGGGCGAGAACACTGAAGCTTTCTTT. Protein product: CASSYRGENTEAFF.

This clone was observed a few times. This chain joins TRBV7-9 and TRBJ2-7, with no clear D. CDR1 SEHNR and CDR2 FQNEAQ come from the germline V gene (reference sequence). V lost 2 bases to trimming and J lost 0 bases, with 5 bases between them. The CDR3 extends over 13 amino acids. The CDR3, as DNA: TGTGCCAGCAGCTTACTTGTCTCCTACGAGCAGTACTTC. This translates into CASSLLVSYEQYF.

The chain employs TRBV18 and TRBJ1-2, with D unresolved. Germline V gene sequence: CDR1 KGHSH, CDR2 LQKENI. V was pared by 0 bases and J by 4 bases, with 12 bases between. CDR3 length: 15 residues. The CDR3 here is CASSPPRVGGYGYTF. In DNA form, the CDR3 reads TGTGCCAGCTCACCACCACGGGTGGGTGGCTATGGCTACACCTTC.

The CDR3 is CASSPRRTNEKLFF. CDR3 bases: TGTGCCAGCAGCCCCCGTAGAACTAATGAAAAACTGTTTTTT. The chain combines TRBV7-8 with TRBJ1-4, with no clear D. V dropped 5 bases and J dropped 1 base, with 8 bases sitting between them. Germline-derived CDR1 and CDR2 are SGHVS and FQNEAQ. This CDR3 contains 14 residues.

The chain joins TRBV6-8 to TRBJ2-2; tentative D call: TRBD1 (5 bases). Germline CDR1 reads MNHGY; CDR2 reads SAAAGT. The CDR3 loop spans 16 amino acids. Trimming stripped 0 bases from V and 8 bases from J, with 16 bases between. In DNA form, the CDR3 reads TGTGCCAGCAGTTACTCGATTGAAGGGGCGCTTGGGGAGCTGTTTTTT. As protein: CASSYSIEGALGELFF.

The V and J genes are TRBV2 and TRBJ2-7; 7 bases fit TRBD1. CDR1 is SNHLY, CDR2 FYNNEI, per germline. Trimming took 5 bases from V and 3 from J; bases not matched to a gene: 10. The CDR3 length is 15 residues. CDR3 sequence reads: CASSRWDSPHYEQYF. The CDR3 coding sequence is TGTGCCAGCAGTCGTTGGGACAGTCCCCACTACGAGCAGTACTTC. Full variable domain (remainder filled in from reference TRBV2 and TRBJ2-7): EPEVTQTPSHQVTQMGQEVILRCVPISNHLYFYWYRQILGQKVEFLVSFYNNEISEKSEIFDDQFSVERPDGSNFTLKIRSTKLEDSAMYFCASSRWDSPHYEQYFGPGTRLTVT.

J is TRBJ1-1 and V is TRBV6-2 or TRBV6-3, with TRBD1 matching 7 bases. Germline V CDR1 and CDR2: MNHEY, SVGEGT. V lost 5 bases to trimming and J lost 6 bases; unmatched junction nucleotides: 9. This CDR3 has 14 amino acids. CDR3 loop: CASSRQGFLAEAFF. The DNA of the CDR3 is TGTGCCAGCAGTCGACAGGGATTCCTCGCTGAAGCTTTCTTT.

The chain joins TRBV28 to TRBJ1-2; D remains unclear. CDR3 length: 11 residues. V was trimmed by 6 bases and J by 6 bases, leaving 8 bases between them. Looked up from germline, CDR1 is MDHEN and CDR2 is SYDVKM. CDR3 amino acids: CASRLPDGYTF. The CDR3, as DNA: TGTGCCAGCAGACTACCTGATGGCTACACCTTC.

V is TRBV10-3 and J is TRBJ2-7, with unresolved D. Germline V gives CDR1 ENHRY, CDR2 SYGVKD. V shed 10 bases and J shed 0 bases, with 13 bases lying between them. This CDR3 is 13 amino acids long. Here the CDR3 reads CATWAGSSYEQYF. CDR3 nucleotides: TGTGCCACATGGGCAGGCAGCTCCTACGAGCAGTACTTC.

In DNA form, the CDR3 reads TGTGCCAGCAGTGAAGGACAGGATTTCTTC. The encoded protein is CASSEGQDFF. J is TRBJ2-1 and V is TRBV6-1, with D maybe TRBD1 (6 bases). V dropped 1 base and J dropped 16 bases, with 8 bases sitting between them. Germline lookup yields CDR1 MNHNS and CDR2 SASEGT. The CDR3 totals 10 residues.

This clone was found once. The chain joins TRBV5-1 to TRBJ2-1, with 8 bases fitting TRBD2. V was clipped by 0 bases and J by 6 bases; unmatched bases: 5. Germline CDR1 SGHRS, CDR2 YFSETQ. This CDR3 contains 15 residues. CDR3 residues: CASSLAGGLVNEQFF. The DNA of the CDR3 is TGCGCCAGCAGCTTGGCGGGAGGGCTCGTCAATGAGCAGTTCTTC.